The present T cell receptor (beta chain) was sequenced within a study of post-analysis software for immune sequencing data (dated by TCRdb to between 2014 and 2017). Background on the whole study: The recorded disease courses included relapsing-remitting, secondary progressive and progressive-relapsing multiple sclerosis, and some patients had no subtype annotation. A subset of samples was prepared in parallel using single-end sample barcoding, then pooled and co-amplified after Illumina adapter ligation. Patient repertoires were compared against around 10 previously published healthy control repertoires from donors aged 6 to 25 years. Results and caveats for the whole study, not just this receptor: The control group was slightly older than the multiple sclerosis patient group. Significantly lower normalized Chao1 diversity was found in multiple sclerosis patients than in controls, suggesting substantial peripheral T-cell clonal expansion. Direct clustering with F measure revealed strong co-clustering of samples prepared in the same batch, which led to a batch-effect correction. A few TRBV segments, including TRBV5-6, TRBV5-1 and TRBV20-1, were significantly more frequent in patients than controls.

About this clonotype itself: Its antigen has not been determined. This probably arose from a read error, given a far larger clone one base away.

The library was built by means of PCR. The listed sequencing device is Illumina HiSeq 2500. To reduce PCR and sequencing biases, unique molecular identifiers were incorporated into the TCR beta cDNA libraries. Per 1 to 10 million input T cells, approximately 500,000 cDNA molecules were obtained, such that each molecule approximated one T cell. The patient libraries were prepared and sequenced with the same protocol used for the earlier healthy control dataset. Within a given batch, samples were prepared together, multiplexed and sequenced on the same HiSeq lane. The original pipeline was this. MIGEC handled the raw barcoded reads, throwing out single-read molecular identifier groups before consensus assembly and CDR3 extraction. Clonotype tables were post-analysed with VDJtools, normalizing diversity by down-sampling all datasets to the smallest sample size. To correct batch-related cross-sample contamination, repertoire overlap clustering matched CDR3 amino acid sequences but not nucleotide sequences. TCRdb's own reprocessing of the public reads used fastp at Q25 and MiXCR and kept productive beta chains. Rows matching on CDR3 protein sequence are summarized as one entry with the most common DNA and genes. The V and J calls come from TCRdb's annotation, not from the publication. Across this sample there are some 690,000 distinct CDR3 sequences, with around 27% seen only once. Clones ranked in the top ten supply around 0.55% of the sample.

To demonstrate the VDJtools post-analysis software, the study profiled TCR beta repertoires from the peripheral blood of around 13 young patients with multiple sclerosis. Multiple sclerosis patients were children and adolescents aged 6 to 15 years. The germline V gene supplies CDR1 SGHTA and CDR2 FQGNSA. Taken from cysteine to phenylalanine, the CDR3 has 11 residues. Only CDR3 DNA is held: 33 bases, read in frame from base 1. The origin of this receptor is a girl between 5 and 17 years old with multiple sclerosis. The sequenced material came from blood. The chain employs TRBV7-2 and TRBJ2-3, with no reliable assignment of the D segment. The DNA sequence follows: TGTGCCATCAGCTTAGCAGATACGCAGTATTTT. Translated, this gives CAISLADTQYF.